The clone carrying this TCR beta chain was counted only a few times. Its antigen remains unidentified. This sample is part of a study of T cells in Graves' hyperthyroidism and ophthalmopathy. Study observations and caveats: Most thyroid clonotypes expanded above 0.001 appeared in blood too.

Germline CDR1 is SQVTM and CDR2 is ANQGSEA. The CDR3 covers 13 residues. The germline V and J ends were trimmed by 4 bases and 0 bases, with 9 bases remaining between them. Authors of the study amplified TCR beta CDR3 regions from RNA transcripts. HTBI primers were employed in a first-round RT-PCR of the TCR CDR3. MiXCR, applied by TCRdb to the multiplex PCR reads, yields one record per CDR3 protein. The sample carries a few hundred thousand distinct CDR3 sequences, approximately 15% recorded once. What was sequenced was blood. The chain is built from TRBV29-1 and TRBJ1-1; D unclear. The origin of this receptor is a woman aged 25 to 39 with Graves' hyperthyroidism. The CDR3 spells CSVVTSLNTEAFF. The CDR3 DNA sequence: TGCAGCGTTGTGACATCTCTGAACACTGAAGCTTTCTTT.